This TCR beta chain was found in a study of cytomegalovirus exposure and HLA in healthy donors. About the study: An earlier analysis identified 117 million unique TCR beta sequences in approximately 170 million T cells.

As for this clone: Its antigen is not identified.

The PCR contained 60 Vbeta and 13 Jbeta primers. Some clones are missing from TCRdb's copy, which holds only in-frame ones; the method was immunoSEQ multiplex PCR. The data contain around 120,000 clones, approximately 80% of them singletons. The germline V gene has CDR1 SGHTA and CDR2 FQGNSA. V lost 8 bases and J lost 2, with 13 bases in between. CDR3 length: 13 amino acids. Study-wide findings and caveats: The study dropped some indistinguishable V segments, TRBV6-2 and TRBV6-3 among them. An assumption of roughly uniform sequencing depth across donors underlay the presence/absence analyses.

The TCR originated in a woman aged 40-49 years in good health and CMV-seronegative. Sequenced sample: PBMCs. This chain uses TRBV7-2 with TRBJ2-7, with D hard to call. Here the CDR3 DNA reads TGTGCCAGCTCACCTCAGGCACCCTACGAGCAGTACTTC. It translates to CASSPQAPYEQYF.